This passage covers 20 T cell receptor beta chains from one sample sequenced in a study of blood T cell repertoires in COVID-19. Sequenced by immunoSEQ multiplex PCR; TCRdb stores in-frame clones only, minus some. The repertoire holds 250,000 to 300,000 clones, with 89% as singletons. Sequencing was done on a sample of PBMCs or T cells enriched from blood (not recorded which). The receptors here all came from a woman aged 55-69 years who had recovered from COVID-19.

The genes are TRBV5-1 and TRBJ2-7; the D gene is possibly TRBD2 (6 bases). The CDR3 contains 14 residues. In germline, CDR1 is SGHRS, CDR2 YFSETQ. Deletions cut 4 bases from V and 4 bases from J, with 15 bases between. DNA for the CDR3: TGCGCCAGCAGCAAGACGGGAGCTGAGTACGAGCAGTACTTC. Protein: CASSKTGAEYEQYF. Together with reference TRBV5-1 and TRBJ2-7, the CDR3 gives the full variable domain: KAGVTQTPRYLIKTRGQQVTLSCSPISGHRSVSWYQQTPGQGLQFLFEYFSETQRNKGNFPGRFSGRQFSNSRSEMNVSTLELGDSALYLCASSKTGAEYEQYFGPGTRLTVT.

The chain carries TRBV7-9 and TRBJ1-2, with D unresolved. CDR1 is SEHNR and CDR2 is FQNEAQ in the germline V gene (reference sequence). The V end was cut by 4 bases, the J end by 6 bases, with 18 bases between. There are 15 residues in the CDR3. CDR3 DNA sequence: TGTGCCAGCAGCTCCCCCGGAGTAGCGGCCAATGGCTACACCTTC. Translated: CASSSPGVAANGYTF.

The chain joins TRBV9 to TRBJ1-4, with no clear D. V was trimmed by 0 bases and J by 0 bases, leaving 9 bases between them. This CDR3 contains 16 residues. From germline, CDR1 is SGDLS and CDR2 YYNGEE. CDR3 sequence reads: CASSVAPRATNEKLFF. The CDR3 DNA reads TGTGCCAGCAGCGTAGCTCCGAGAGCAACTAATGAAAAACTGTTTTTT.

This clone was seen a handful of times. V gene TRBV14 combines with J gene TRBJ1-2; possibly TRBD1 for D (6 bases). The V end lost 5 bases, the J end lost 2 bases, and 9 bases lay between the germline ends. The CDR3 consists of 13 residues. Germline V gene lookup returns CDR1 SGHDN and CDR2 FVKESK. CDR3 bases: TGTGCCAGCAGCTCCGGGACAAACTATGGCTACACCTTC. It encodes CASSSGTNYGYTF.

The V and J genes are TRBV5-4 and TRBJ2-7, with 8 positions matching TRBD1. The V gene's germline CDR1 is SGHNT and CDR2 YYREEE (reference sequence). V lost 4 bases, J lost 6 bases, and 3 bases stayed unmatched. The CDR3 extends over 12 amino acids. In DNA form, the CDR3 reads TGTGCCAGCAGCCGACAGGGGCCCGAGCAGTACTTC. Its translation: CASSRQGPEQYF.

This chain uses TRBV30 with TRBJ1-1; the match to TRBD1 covers 10 bases. This CDR3 is 14 amino acids long. The germline CDR1 and CDR2 sequences are GTSNPN and SVGIG (reference sequence). After removal of 4 bases from V and 6 bases from J, the junction contained 8 bases not matched to a gene. In DNA, the CDR3 is TGTGCCTGGACCCGGGACAGGGGAGCTTCTGAAGCTTTCTTT. Amino acid sequence: CAWTRDRGASEAFF.

CDR3 loop: CASSPGTVNYGYTF. DNA of the CDR3: TGTGCCAGCAGCCCCGGGACAGTGAACTATGGCTACACCTTC. J is TRBJ1-2 and V is TRBV6-5; 7 bases match TRBD1. V lost 6 bases, J lost 2 bases, and 6 bases stayed unmatched. Germline V gene data show CDR1 as MNHEY and CDR2 as SVGAGI. CDR3 size: 14 residues.

This clone was picked up one time. Other DNA sequences from this sample encode an identical CDR3 as well. The chain carries TRBV28 and TRBJ2-7; D is possibly TRBD1 (5 bases). Trimming left V 2 bases short and J 7 bases short, with 6 bases between. This CDR3 comprises 11 residues. CDR1 MDHEN and CDR2 SYDVKM come from the germline V gene. CDR3 region: CASSLRGEQYF. Written as DNA, the CDR3 is TGTGCCAGCAGTTTAAGGGGAGAGCAGTACTTC.

The CDR3 sequence: CASSLVTSVTYEQYF. DNA of the CDR3: TGCGCCAGCAGCTTGGTCACTAGCGTCACCTACGAGCAGTACTTC. The rearrangement uses TRBV5-1 and TRBJ2-7, with 7 bases that match TRBD2. The trim removed 0 bases at V and 2 bases at J, leaving 5 bases unmatched. The CDR3 runs 15 residues. The germline CDR1 and CDR2 sequences are SGHRS and YFSETQ. The full variable domain, its missing parts supplied by reference TRBV5-1 and TRBJ2-7, is KAGVTQTPRYLIKTRGQQVTLSCSPISGHRSVSWYQQTPGQGLQFLFEYFSETQRNKGNFPGRFSGRQFSNSRSEMNVSTLELGDSALYLCASSLVTSVTYEQYFGPGTRLTVT.

The chain combines TRBV5-6 with TRBJ2-7; the D gene is possibly TRBD2 (5 bases). Trimming cost V 2 bases and J 2 bases, with 11 bases left between them. CDR3 length: 14 amino acids. Germline V gene lookup returns CDR1 SGHDT and CDR2 YYEEEE. Written as DNA, the CDR3 is TGTGCCAGCAGCTTTTGGGAGACACCCTACGAGCAGTACTTC. Its protein is CASSFWETPYEQYF.

The chain combines TRBV24-1 with TRBJ1-5, with 9 nucleotides matching TRBD1. The V gene end was trimmed by 7 bases and the J gene end by 2 bases; junction bases not matched to a gene: 5. Germline V gene sequence: CDR1 KGHDR, CDR2 SFDVKD. The length of the CDR3 is 15 residues. CDR3 sequence (DNA): TGTGCCACCAGCCCGGGACAGGGCCGCAATCAGCCCCAGCATTTT. Translating it yields CATSPGQGRNQPQHF.

As regards this clone: The same CDR3 also results from other DNA sequences found in this sample. This chain joins TRBV5-1 and TRBJ2-3; unclear D gene. V was pared by 1 base and J by 5 bases, with 5 bases between. CDR3 length: 12 amino acids. The germline CDR1 and CDR2 sequences are SGHRS and YFSETQ. The CDR3 DNA follows: TGCGCCAGCAGCTTGTCCGGAGATACGCAGTATTTT. This encodes CASSLSGDTQYF. The full variable domain, in which reference TRBV5-1 and TRBJ2-3 provide the parts outside the CDR3, is KAGVTQTPRYLIKTRGQQVTLSCSPISGHRSVSWYQQTPGQGLQFLFEYFSETQRNKGNFPGRFSGRQFSNSRSEMNVSTLELGDSALYLCASSLSGDTQYFGPGTRLTVL.

The V and J genes are TRBV27 and TRBJ1-6; the match to TRBD1 covers 12 bases. After removal of 5 bases from V and 7 bases from J, the junction contained 3 bases not matched to a gene. In germline, CDR1 is MNHEY, CDR2 SMNVEV (reference sequence). The CDR3 consists of 15 residues. CDR3 region: CASSPGTGGNSPLHF. The CDR3 DNA is TGTGCCAGCAGTCCCGGGACAGGGGGCAATTCACCCCTCCACTTT.

The chain employs TRBV28 and TRBJ1-4; possibly TRBD1 for D (5 bases). Germline-derived CDR1 and CDR2 are MDHEN and SYDVKM. The CDR3 covers 13 residues. The V gene lost 11 bases and the J gene lost 8 bases, with 18 bases spanning the gap. This CDR3 is CAVRGEGIEKLFF. CDR3 sequence (DNA): TGTGCCGTCCGGGGGGAGGGTATCGAAAAACTGTTTTTT. The complete variable domain, with remaining parts taken from reference TRBV28 and TRBJ1-4, reads DVKVTQSSRYLVKRTGEKVFLECVQDMDHENMFWYRQDPGLGLRLIYFSYDVKMKEKGDIPEGYSVSREKKERFSLILESASTNQTSMYLCAVRGEGIEKLFFGSGTQLSVL.

The chain links TRBV9 to TRBJ1-3; 8 bases map to TRBD1. Germline assignment: CDR1 SGDLS and CDR2 YYNGEE. The CDR3 has 14 residues. The V segment lost 3 bases and the J segment 4 bases; nucleotides outside the gene matches: 3. CDR3 loop: CASSGTGIGNTIYF. CDR3 DNA sequence: TGTGCCAGCAGCGGGACAGGGATAGGAAACACCATATATTTT.

This chain links TRBV7-9 with TRBJ1-1, with 8 bases fitting TRBD1. Germline V gene data show CDR1 as SEHNR and CDR2 as FQNEAQ (reference sequence). The CDR3 runs to 17 residues. The V gene end was trimmed by 0 bases and the J gene end by 5 bases; junction bases not matched to a gene: 11. As DNA, the CDR3 is TGTGCCAGCAGCTTAGCGGTGGGCAGGGGGCGTCGGACTGAAGCTTTCTTT. It encodes CASSLAVGRGRRTEAFF.

The chain joins TRBV11-2 to TRBJ2-1, with TRBD2 matching 7 bases. This CDR3 has 13 amino acids. The V segment lost 2 bases and the J segment 7 bases; nucleotides outside the gene matches: 2. CDR1 and CDR2 (germline): SGHAT, FQNNGV. The CDR3 loop reads CASSLIGGNEQFF. In DNA form, the CDR3 reads TGTGCCAGCAGCTTAATCGGGGGGAATGAGCAGTTCTTC.

The rearrangement joins TRBV9 to TRBJ2-2; 13 nucleotides agree with TRBD2. In germline, CDR1 is SGDLS, CDR2 YYNGEE. The V segment lost 3 bases and the J segment 3 bases; nucleotides outside the gene matches: 2. This CDR3 has 16 residues. CDR3 sequence: CASSAGLAGHTGELFF. DNA for the CDR3: TGTGCCAGCAGCGCGGGACTAGCGGGGCACACCGGGGAGCTGTTTTTT.

Turning to this clone: One junction end does not reproduce the germline sequence, and a read error may be involved. This chain links TRBV6-5 with TRBJ1-2; D unresolved. Germline CDR1 and CDR2: MNHEY and SVGAGI. The CDR3 has 12 residues. This CDR3 reads CASGYRAYGYTF. CDR3 DNA: TGTGCCAGCGGTTACAGAGCCTATGGCTACACCTTC.

The chain has TRBV7-3 and TRBJ1-1; 8 bases map to TRBD1. This CDR3 is 16 amino acids long. Germline V gene data show CDR1 as SGHTA and CDR2 as FQGTGA. After removal of 5 bases from V and 2 bases from J, the junction contained 10 bases not matched to a gene. The CDR3 loop is CASSRTGLARNTEAFF. The CDR3 DNA sequence: TGTGCCAGCAGCCGGACAGGGCTTGCCCGTAACACTGAAGCTTTCTTT.